The 24 T cell receptor beta chains below all came from one sample that was sequenced in a study of technical replicates of blood from a few donors (dated by TCRdb to about 2017). Libraries were constructed by the immunoSEQ multiplex PCR assay. TCRdb limited this immuneACCESS table to in-frame rearrangements with V and J called. A share of clones is missing; checked studies link under half to unresolved V genes, and the rest is unexplained. The sample records roughly 48,000 clones, approximately 90% of which are singletons. Together, the top ten hold about 3.9% of the sample. Sequenced sample: PBMCs. The receptor set was obtained from a human donor in good health. Some clones in this sample may be carry-over from other donors' samples.

The chain employs TRBV9 and TRBJ1-1; possibly TRBD1 for D (6 bases). CDR1 is SGDLS and CDR2 is YYNGEE in the germline V gene. The ends were cut back, 5 bases at V and 3 bases at J, with 20 bases in the middle. This CDR3 comprises 16 residues. The CDR3 loop is CASSAGTPFRDTEAFF. The CDR3 bases are TGTGCCAGCAGTGCCGGGACACCTTTCCGGGACACTGAAGCTTTCTTT.

The chain has TRBV5-1 and TRBJ2-1; TRBD2 matches at 10 bases. The trim removed 4 bases at V and 10 bases at J, leaving 14 bases unmatched. Looked up from germline, CDR1 is SGHRS and CDR2 is YFSETQ. The CDR3 length is 16 residues. CDR3 nucleotides: TGCGCCAGCAGCCCATTCAGCGGGGGGGCGGGAGAGGAGCAGTTCTTC. Translation: CASSPFSGGAGEEQFF.

V gene TRBV7-8 combines with J gene TRBJ2-3, with a possible D match to TRBD1 (6 bases). In germline, CDR1 is SGHVS, CDR2 FQNEAQ. Deletions cut 6 bases from V and 6 bases from J, with 10 bases between. The CDR3 contains 12 residues. CDR3 bases: TGTGCCAGCAGGCAGGGGTTGGATACGCAGTATTTT. It encodes CASRQGLDTQYF.

The J gene is TRBJ2-1, the V gene TRBV29-1; TRBD2 matches at 8 bases. CDR1 and CDR2 (germline): SQVTM, ANQGSEA. The trim removed 4 bases at V and 3 bases at J, leaving 11 bases unmatched. This CDR3 comprises 16 residues. The CDR3 DNA reads TGCAGCGTTGGACTAGCGAAACGGGGGATCTACAATGAGCAGTTCTTC. Translated: CSVGLAKRGIYNEQFF.

This sequence joins TRBV6-1 and TRBJ1-5, with 9 bases aligning to TRBD1. Germline CDR1 MNHNS, CDR2 SASEGT. This CDR3 has 14 amino acids. J was trimmed by 5 bases and V by 8 bases; bases with no gene match: 7. The CDR3 loop is CASATGGRDQPQHF. The DNA of the CDR3 is TGTGCCAGCGCCACAGGGGGCAGGGATCAGCCCCAGCATTTT.

The V and J genes are TRBV9 and TRBJ2-1; D is ambiguous. There are 15 residues in the CDR3. Germline lookup yields CDR1 SGDLS and CDR2 YYNGEE. Between the trimmed V and J ends, which lost 1 base and 8 bases, there was a span of 16 bases. The CDR3 sequence: CASSVNNGLVDEQFF. Here the CDR3 DNA reads TGTGCCAGCAGCGTAAACAATGGGCTGGTGGATGAGCAGTTCTTC. The whole variable domain, filled in from reference TRBV9 and TRBJ2-1, reads DSGVTQTPKHLITATGQRVTLRCSPRSGDLSVYWYQQSLDQGLQFLIQYYNGEERAKGNILERFSAQQFPDLHSELNLSSLELGDSALYFCASSVNNGLVDEQFFGPGTRLTVL.

V and J are TRBV4-1 and TRBJ2-7; 7 bases line up with TRBD2. This CDR3 region has 15 residues. CDR1 and CDR2 from the germline V gene are MGHRA and YSYEKL. The junction had 5 bases not matched to a gene; V was cut back by 3 bases and J by 0 bases. The CDR3, as DNA: TGCGCCAGCAGCCATATTAGCGGGTCCTCCTACGAGCAGTACTTC. It encodes CASSHISGSSYEQYF.

In its sample, this clone was seen once. The chain uses TRBV6-5 and TRBJ1-6, with a tentative D call TRBD1 (5 bases). Trimming left V 4 bases short and J 9 bases short, with 16 bases between. Germline V gene sequence: CDR1 MNHEY, CDR2 SVGAGI. CDR3 length equals 15 residues. CDR3: CASSSLTSDISPLHF. CDR3 coding DNA: TGTGCCAGCAGTTCCCTTACCTCGGACATTTCACCCCTCCACTTT.

V gene TRBV9 combines with J gene TRBJ2-2, with D perhaps TRBD2 (6 bases). V gave up 3 bases and J gave up 8 bases, with 17 bases separating them. This CDR3 is built from 15 residues. Germline V gene sequence: CDR1 SGDLS, CDR2 YYNGEE. The CDR3 coding sequence is TGTGCCAGCAGCGACGGGAGTCTCGGGGGAGGGGAGCTGTTTTTT. Amino acids: CASSDGSLGGGELFF.

This rearrangement joins TRBV27 to TRBJ2-3; 9 bases are a match to TRBD1. CDR1 MNHEY and CDR2 SMNVEV come from the germline V gene (reference sequence). J lost 4 bases, V lost 10 bases, and 9 bases had no gene match. The CDR3 runs to 14 residues. The CDR3 DNA follows: TGTGCCACCGCGGACAGGGGATCCTCAGATACGCAGTATTTT. It specifies CATADRGSSDTQYF.

The chain has TRBV10-3 and TRBJ2-1, with TRBD2 matching 8 bases. Losses at the gene ends were 4 bases for V and 8 bases for J; bases not matched to a gene: 4. The CDR3 runs to 13 residues. Germline values: CDR1 ENHRY, CDR2 SYGVKD. CDR3 loop: CAISVNGGDEQFF. For the CDR3, the DNA is TGTGCCATCAGTGTTAACGGGGGGGATGAGCAGTTCTTC.

The chain couples TRBV6-1 to TRBJ1-5, with D possibly matching TRBD1 (5 bases). V lost 8 bases to trimming and J lost 7 bases, with 18 bases between them. Germline CDR1 reads MNHNS; CDR2 reads SASEGT. CDR3 length: 14 amino acids. CDR3 DNA: TGTGCCAGCGATGGTTGGGGGGGAAAGCAGCCCCAGCATTTT. Translation gives CASDGWGGKQPQHF.

V and J are TRBV7-2 and TRBJ1-1; D is unclear. Germline V gives CDR1 SGHTA, CDR2 FQGNSA. CDR3 size: 13 residues. V lost 1 base to trimming and J lost 6 bases, with 9 bases between them. CDR3 in amino acids: CASSLELYAEAFF. The CDR3 bases are TGTGCCAGCAGCTTAGAACTGTACGCTGAAGCTTTCTTT.

The chain carries TRBV7-8 and TRBJ1-5; 10 bases are shared with TRBD1. The CDR3 contains 16 residues. V shed 8 bases and J 6 bases; nucleotides not matched to a gene: 13. The germline gives CDR1 SGHVS, CDR2 FQNEAQ. The CDR3: CASRLDGTGVGQPQHF. In DNA form, the CDR3 reads TGTGCCAGCCGACTCGACGGGACAGGGGTGGGTCAGCCCCAGCATTTT.

V is TRBV15 and J is TRBJ1-5; no reliable D call. Trimming stripped 5 bases from V and 1 base from J, with 21 bases between. Germline CDR1 and CDR2: LNHNV and YYDKDF (reference sequence). CDR3 length: 18 amino acids. DNA for the CDR3: TGTGCCACCAGCGGGGAGATACGGCGGGGTCAGAGCAATCAGCCCCAGCATTTT. As protein: CATSGEIRRGQSNQPQHF.

The rearrangement uses TRBV5-4 and TRBJ2-5; 7 bases are shared with TRBD1. Germline V gene lookup returns CDR1 SGHNT and CDR2 YYREEE (reference sequence). This CDR3 has 14 amino acids. Trimming cost V 4 bases and J 2 bases; bases outside gene matches: 5. The DNA of the CDR3 is TGTGCCAGCAGCATAGGGACAGAGCAAGAGACCCAGTACTTC. Encoded protein: CASSIGTEQETQYF.

V gene TRBV5-4 combines with J gene TRBJ2-1, with 9 bases that match TRBD1. The germline gives CDR1 SGHNT, CDR2 YYREEE (reference sequence). V trimming: 4 bases; J trimming: 6 bases; junction bases outside the gene matches: 5. The length of the CDR3 is 14 residues. The CDR3 is CASSHSDRGNEQFF. CDR3 DNA sequence: TGTGCCAGCAGCCATTCGGACAGGGGCAATGAGCAGTTCTTC.

The chain recombines TRBV7-9 with TRBJ2-7; 8 positions match TRBD2. The germline V gene encodes CDR1 SEHNR and CDR2 FQNEAQ (reference sequence). The CDR3 has 15 amino acids. V dropped 5 bases and J dropped 5; count of bases not matched to a gene: 11. CDR3 bases: TGTGCCAGCAGCGACACAGGCGGGAGGTCGAACGAGCAGTACTTC. This translates into CASSDTGGRSNEQYF.

This clone was counted a single time. The chain couples TRBV6-5 to TRBJ1-6; the D is unclear. The V end lost 1 base, the J end lost 6 bases, and 10 bases lay between the germline ends. The CDR3 is 15 residues long. The germline V gene encodes CDR1 MNHEY and CDR2 SVGAGI. CDR3 coding DNA: TGTGCCAGCAGTTACTTTAGGGAGCTTAATTCACCCCTCCACTTT. Encoded protein: CASSYFRELNSPLHF.

The V gene is TRBV7-3, the J gene TRBJ2-1, with a possible D match to TRBD2 (5 bases). This CDR3 spans 15 amino acids. The V gene's germline CDR1 is SGHTA and CDR2 FQGTGA. Trimming pared 5 bases from V and 1 base from J, leaving 12 bases between. In nucleotides, the CDR3 is TGTGCCAGCAGCCTGGGCGGCGGGTCCTACAATGAGCAGTTCTTC. Encoded protein: CASSLGGGSYNEQFF.

The CDR3 DNA reads TGTGCCAGCAGTGATCCTAATCAGCCCCAGCATTTT. This codes for CASSDPNQPQHF. The chain has TRBV6-1 and TRBJ1-5; D not resolved. V lost 3 bases to trimming and J lost 4 bases, with 4 bases between them. Germline CDR1 MNHNS, CDR2 SASEGT. This CDR3 region has 12 residues.

The J gene is TRBJ2-2, the V gene TRBV7-9; the D gene is possibly TRBD1 (6 bases). CDR1 and CDR2 (germline): SEHNR, FQNEAQ (reference sequence). CDR3 length: 16 amino acids. Between the trimmed V and J ends, which lost 5 bases and 8 bases, there was a span of 21 bases. CDR3 sequence reads: CASSAAGTLKGGELFF. The CDR3 DNA sequence: TGTGCCAGCAGCGCAGCTGGGACATTGAAAGGGGGGGAGCTGTTTTTT.

In this sample, this clone turned up once. The gene calls are TRBV7-3 and TRBJ1-6; D is uncertain. The germline gives CDR1 SGHTA, CDR2 FQGTGA. CDR3 length: 11 amino acids. V was trimmed by 10 bases and J by 3 bases, leaving 4 bases between them. The CDR3 DNA reads TGTGCCACCGGCTATAATTCACCCCTCCACTTT. Protein: CATGYNSPLHF.

This chain connects TRBV9 to TRBJ1-2; D not resolved. The CDR3 runs 14 residues. Germline lookup yields CDR1 SGDLS and CDR2 YYNGEE. The V end was cut by 0 bases, the J end by 5 bases, with 11 bases between. The CDR3 DNA reads TGTGCCAGCAGCGTAGAAGAACAGCTTTATGGCTACACCTTC. Protein: CASSVEEQLYGYTF.